These 20 T cell receptor beta chains share one sample of origin, sequenced in a study of post-analysis software for immune sequencing data. Study results and caveats: Five or six TRBV segments, TRBV5-6, TRBV5-1 and TRBV20-1 among them, were found more frequent in patients than controls.

The library was made from cDNA and included unique molecular identifiers. TCRdb itself ran the PCR reads through MiXCR, one entry per CDR3 protein. The sample has 740,000 or so distinct CDR3 sequences; approximately 53% are singletons. Which antigens these TCRs recognize remains unknown. Input material: blood. These receptors all come from a girl aged 10-17 years with multiple sclerosis.

The rearrangement joins TRBV10-3 to TRBJ2-1; no reliable D call. V lost 3 bases and J 9 bases, leaving 18 bases between the germline ends. The CDR3 has 15 residues. Per germline, CDR1 ENHRY and CDR2 SYGVKD. The CDR3 spells CAISDPLASLGEQFF. CDR3 bases: TGTGCCATCAGTGACCCCTTGGCGAGTCTGGGTGAGCAGTTCTTC.

Here the CDR3 reads CASSVGESVNEQFF. The CDR3 DNA reads as TGTGCCAGCAGCGTAGGTGAGAGCGTCAATGAGCAGTTCTTC. V usage is TRBV9 and J usage is TRBJ2-1; no definite D call. V was trimmed by 0 bases and J by 6 bases, leaving 10 bases between them. CDR3 size: 14 residues. Germline CDR1 and CDR2: SGDLS and YYNGEE.

In this sample, this clonotype turned up a few times. V usage is TRBV9 and J usage is TRBJ2-4; 8 nucleotides match TRBD1. The DNA end lines up better with TRBJ2-7; the J call may be wrong. The CDR3 is made up of 16 amino acids. The germline V gene encodes CDR1 SGDLS and CDR2 YYNGEE. The CDR3 region has the DNA TGTGCCAGCAGCGTAGACGGGACAGGACCCGTGGACGAGCAGTACTTC. As protein: CASSVDGTGPVDEQYF.

This chain links TRBV10-3 with TRBJ2-1, with 7 bases matching TRBD2. The CDR3 totals 13 residues. The trim removed 8 bases at V and 2 bases at J, leaving 3 bases unmatched. Germline V gene data show CDR1 as ENHRY and CDR2 as SYGVKD. CDR3 nucleotide sequence: TGTGCCATCTCAGGACTAGCCTACAATGAGCAGTTCTTC. This translates into CAISGLAYNEQFF.

This sequence joins TRBV9 and TRBJ1-1, with D uncertain. Germline CDR1 is SGDLS and CDR2 is YYNGEE. V gave up 0 bases and J gave up 0 bases, with 6 bases separating them. The CDR3 runs 14 residues. The CDR3 bases are TGTGCCAGCAGCGTAGGGTGGGTGAACACTGAAGCTTTCTTT. It yields the protein CASSVGWVNTEAFF. Full variable domain (missing parts from reference TRBV9 and TRBJ1-1): DSGVTQTPKHLITATGQRVTLRCSPRSGDLSVYWYQQSLDQGLQFLIQYYNGEERAKGNILERFSAQQFPDLHSELNLSSLELGDSALYFCASSVGWVNTEAFFGQGTRLTVV.

V usage is TRBV12-3 or TRBV12-4 and J usage is TRBJ2-7; D might be TRBD1 (7 bases). The CDR3 has 15 amino acids. Trimming removed 1 base at V and 3 bases at J, with 13 bases between. The CDR3 loop is CASSLVADRFYEQYF. The CDR3 DNA sequence: TGTGCCAGCAGTTTAGTAGCGGACAGGTTCTACGAGCAGTACTTC.

V usage is TRBV21-1 and J usage is TRBJ2-7; the table's D call of TRBD1 was not tested on the DNA. TRBV21-1 has pseudogene status. This CDR3 has 15 amino acids. The CDR3 reads CARKLPGPSSYEQYF. The CDR3 region has the DNA TGTGCCAGGAAATTACCGGGACCTTCCTCCTACGAGCAGTACTTC.

The rearrangement joins TRBV7-3 to TRBJ2-1; D perhaps matches TRBD2 (5 bases). Germline CDR1 SGHTA, CDR2 FQGTGA. The CDR3 covers 15 residues. The V end lost 5 bases, the J end lost 4 bases, and 15 bases lay between the germline ends. In DNA form, the CDR3 reads TGTGCCAGCAGCCCCGGCGCACGCGGGTACAATGAGCAGTTCTTC. Residues: CASSPGARGYNEQFF. The variable domain in full, with the rest retrieved from reference TRBV7-3 and TRBJ2-1, is GAGVSQTPSNKVTEKGKYVELRCDPISGHTALYWYRQSLGQGPEFLIYFQGTGAADDSGLPNDRFFAVRPEGSVSTLKIQRTERGDSAVYLCASSPGARGYNEQFFGPGTRLTVL.

Concerning this clonotype itself: Relative to the germline gene, one junction end is altered; a read error may explain this. This chain connects TRBV20-1 to TRBJ2-3; D is possibly TRBD2 (6 bases). This CDR3 has 12 amino acids. The germline V gene has CDR1 DFQATT and CDR2 SNEGSKA (reference sequence). CDR3 bases: TGCGGTGCGGAGGGGCTATCGGATACGCAGTATTTT. It translates to CGAEGLSDTQYF.

This sequence joins TRBV20-1 and TRBJ2-3; D not certain. The CDR3 has 15 residues. V was clipped by 5 bases and J by 0 bases, with 15 bases between them. Germline V gene data show CDR1 as DFQATT and CDR2 as SNEGSKA (reference sequence). CDR3 nucleotide sequence: TGCAGTGCTTCGACCCGACAAACTAGCACAGATACGCAGTATTTT. Its translation is CSASTRQTSTDTQYF.

The chain couples TRBV9 to TRBJ2-1; TRBD2 agrees at 9 bases. The J segment lost 3 bases and the V segment lost 0 bases, leaving 10 bases of the junction unmatched. CDR1 is SGDLS, CDR2 YYNGEE, per germline. This CDR3 has 18 amino acids. CDR3 protein: CASSVAGTSLVVYNEQFF. The DNA of the CDR3 is TGTGCCAGCAGCGTAGCGGGGACTAGCCTGGTGGTCTACAATGAGCAGTTCTTC.

The chain has TRBV7-2 and TRBJ2-7; D not resolved. The CDR3 is 16 residues long. The V end lost 0 bases, the J end lost 1 base, and 13 bases lay between the germline ends. Per the germline V gene, CDR1 is SGHTA and CDR2 is FQGNSA. The CDR3 DNA sequence: TGTGCCAGCAGCTTAGCGCGGACGGTAAAGTCCTACGAGCAGTACTTC. It translates to CASSLARTVKSYEQYF.

This sequence joins TRBV5-1 and TRBJ2-1; tentative D call: TRBD1 (5 bases). Germline V gene lookup returns CDR1 SGHRS and CDR2 YFSETQ. Trimming removed 3 bases from V and 1 base from J, with 8 bases in between. The CDR3 runs to 14 residues. CDR3 residues: CASSSQVSYNEQFF. CDR3 nucleotides: TGCGCCAGCAGCTCACAGGTTTCCTACAATGAGCAGTTCTTC.

In its sample, this clonotype was seen once. This chain links TRBV5-5 with TRBJ1-1; D is unresolved. CDR3 length: 17 residues. Trimming removed 1 base from V and 1 base from J, with 17 bases in between. Germline loops: CDR1 SGHKS, CDR2 YYEKEE (reference sequence). The CDR3 DNA reads as TGTGCCAGCAGCTTGCGGCAGAATACCCTCGGGAACACTGAAGCTTTCTTT. Translating gives CASSLRQNTLGNTEAFF.

This clonotype was counted only a few times. This chain connects TRBV27 to TRBJ2-1; 9 bases fit TRBD1. The CDR3 consists of 16 residues. Looked up from germline, CDR1 is MNHEY and CDR2 is SMNVEV (reference sequence). With V trimmed by 2 bases and J by 2 bases, 4 bases remained unmatched. The CDR3 here is CASSLGWTGAYNEQFF. CDR3 nucleotides: TGTGCCAGCAGTTTAGGATGGACAGGGGCCTACAATGAGCAGTTCTTC.

This clonotype was seen more than once but under ten times. V is TRBV3-1 and J is TRBJ1-2, with D possibly matching TRBD1 (5 bases). The CDR3 contains 14 residues. V lost 3 bases and J 1 base, leaving 9 bases between the germline ends. Germline assignment: CDR1 LGHDT and CDR2 YNNKEL (reference sequence). The CDR3 is CASSHLGVNYGYTF. The CDR3 DNA follows: TGTGCCAGCAGCCATCTAGGGGTTAACTATGGCTACACCTTC.

This rearrangement joins TRBV9 to TRBJ2-7; possibly TRBD1 for D (6 bases). Trimming cost V 0 bases and J 3 bases, with 13 bases left between them. CDR1 is SGDLS and CDR2 is YYNGEE in the germline V gene. The CDR3 loop spans 15 amino acids. Here the CDR3 reads CASSVGVGADYEQYF. CDR3 nucleotide sequence: TGTGCCAGCAGCGTAGGGGTGGGGGCCGACTACGAGCAGTACTTC.

This clonotype occurred a few times. This sequence joins TRBV12-3 or TRBV12-4 and TRBJ1-2; D gene unclear. Trimming removed 2 bases at V and 5 bases at J, with 9 bases between. The CDR3 is made up of 13 amino acids. CDR3 sequence: CASSLNSLYGYTF. In nucleotides, the CDR3 is TGTGCCAGCAGTTTAAACAGCCTTTATGGCTACACCTTC.

This clonotype has just a few counts. This chain joins TRBV29-1 and TRBJ2-7, with 7 bases fitting TRBD2. Trimming took 3 bases from V and 3 from J; bases not matched to a gene: 8. The CDR3 contains 14 residues. Looked up from germline, CDR1 is SQVTM and CDR2 is ANQGSEA. The CDR3 region is CSVEGREGRYEQYF. The CDR3 DNA sequence: TGCAGCGTTGAGGGGAGGGAGGGCCGCTACGAGCAGTACTTC.

There are a few counts of this clonotype. The chain uses TRBV6-1 and TRBJ1-1; 10 nucleotides align to TRBD1. CDR3 length: 15 residues. Unmatched junction bases numbered 4, after V lost 1 base and J lost 5 bases. From germline, CDR1 is MNHNS and CDR2 SASEGT. The CDR3 DNA is TGTGCCAGCAGTGAAGAGACAGGGGGCCGGACTGAAGCTTTCTTT. It translates to CASSEETGGRTEAFF.